These T cell receptor beta chains were read from a single sample in a study of cytomegalovirus exposure and HLA in healthy donors. TCRdb keeps only in-frame clones here, not all; method: immunoSEQ multiplex PCR. This sample yields 150,000 to 200,000 clones, of which roughly 88% are seen a single time; roughly 1.5% belongs to the top ten. The sample comprised PBMCs. These receptors all stem from a young woman in good health and CMV-seronegative. Both conserved end residues are part of each CDR3. D genes are given only for firm matches. Size values are once, few and many counts, or a class for expanded clones, and some rows have none.

J: TRBJ2-1
D: -
size: -
V: TRBV6-4
CDR3: CASSEGRGGGLYNEQFF
DNA: TGTGCCAGCAGTGAGGGTCGCGGCGGGGGCTTATACAATGAGCAGTTCTTC

J: TRBJ2-4
D: TRBD1
size: -
V: TRBV10-1
CDR3: CASSEEDRDRYIQYF
DNA: TGCGCCAGCAGTGAGGAGGACAGGGATCGATACATTCAGTACTTC

J: TRBJ1-3
D: -
size: -
V: TRBV18
CDR3: CASSPPSLSGNTIYF
DNA: TGTGCCAGCTCACCGCCGAGCCTCTCTGGAAACACCATATATTTT

J: TRBJ2-7
D: TRBD2
size: -
V: TRBV19
CDR3: CASSSGLAGSPLYEQYF
DNA: TGTGCCAGTAGTTCAGGACTAGCGGGATCCCCCCTCTACGAGCAGTACTTC

J: TRBJ1-6
D: -
size: -
V: TRBV25-1
CDR3: CASSEYENQGGNSPLHF
DNA: TGTGCCAGCAGTGAATATGAGAACCAGGGAGGAAATTCACCCCTCCACTTT

J: TRBJ1-2
D: TRBD1
size: -
V: TRBV6-5
CDR3: CASSYSETGGGYGYTF
DNA: TGTGCCAGCAGTTACTCGGAGACAGGGGGTGGGTATGGCTACACCTTC

J: TRBJ2-2
D: TRBD1
size: -
V: TRBV7-9
CDR3: CASSFLRDRGSGELFF
DNA: TGTGCCAGCAGCTTTCTCCGGGACAGGGGGTCAGGGGAGCTGTTTTTT

J: TRBJ2-2
D: -
size: -
V: TRBV6-1
CDR3: CASSEAQDIGELFF
DNA: TGTGCCAGCAGTGAAGCGCAGGATATAGGGGAGCTGTTTTTT

J: TRBJ1-4
D: -
size: many
V: TRBV29-1
CDR3: CSVLGKTGNNEKLFF
DNA: TGCAGCGTTCTCGGCAAGACAGGCAATAATGAAAAACTGTTTTTT

J: TRBJ1-5
D: TRBD1
size: -
V: TRBV5-1
CDR3: CASSLSPGGQGNQPQHF
DNA: TGCGCCAGCAGCTTGTCTCCTGGGGGACAGGGCAATCAGCCCCAGCATTTT

J: TRBJ1-4
D: TRBD1
size: -
V: TRBV30
CDR3: CAWRRTGSNEKLFF
DNA: TGTGCCTGGAGAAGGACAGGGTCTAATGAAAAACTGTTTTTT

J: TRBJ2-3
D: TRBD2
size: -
V: TRBV9
CDR3: CASRSSGGAETDTQYF
DNA: TGTGCCAGCAGGTCTAGCGGGGGGGCGGAGACAGATACGCAGTATTTT

J: TRBJ2-3
D: TRBD2
size: -
V: TRBV19
CDR3: CASSPLAGAGTDTQYF
DNA: TGTGCCAGTAGCCCTCTAGCGGGAGCCGGCACAGATACGCAGTATTTT

J: TRBJ1-4
D: -
size: -
V: TRBV30
CDR3: CACLQGITNEKLFF
DNA: TGTGCCTGTCTACAGGGAATAACTAATGAAAAACTGTTTTTT

J: TRBJ2-1
D: TRBD2
size: -
V: TRBV2
CDR3: CASVASGPEQFF
DNA: TGTGCCAGCGTAGCTAGCGGCCCAGAGCAGTTCTTC

J: TRBJ2-7
D: -
size: few
V: TRBV7-9
CDR3: CASSPTSFNYEQYF
DNA: TGTGCCAGCAGCCCAACTAGCTTCAACTACGAGCAGTACTTC

J: TRBJ2-1
D: TRBD2
size: -
V: TRBV2
CDR3: CASSAGSGRTHEQFF
DNA: TGTGCCAGCAGTGCGGGTAGCGGGAGGACCCATGAGCAGTTCTTC

J: TRBJ1-3
D: -
size: -
V: TRBV19
CDR3: CASSYRDSPAKGYF
DNA: TGTGCCAGTAGCTACCGGGACTCGCCGGCTAAAGGTTATTTT

J: TRBJ2-7
D: -
size: -
V: TRBV5-1
CDR3: CASSPPRVGTYEQYF
DNA: TGCGCCAGCAGCCCCCCCCGGGTTGGCACCTACGAGCAGTACTTC

J: TRBJ2-1
D: -
size: -
V: TRBV4-2
CDR3: CASSQVTGVEQFF
DNA: TGTGCCAGCAGCCAAGTTACGGGAGTGGAGCAGTTCTTC

J: TRBJ2-7
D: TRBD2
size: -
V: TRBV19
CDR3: CASSMAAGAYEQYF
DNA: TGTGCCAGTAGTATGGCAGCGGGGGCCTACGAGCAGTACTTC

J: TRBJ2-1
D: TRBD2
size: -
V: TRBV27
CDR3: CASVVRASGRAGYNEQFF
DNA: TGTGCCAGCGTAGTTCGGGCTAGCGGGAGGGCCGGCTACAATGAGCAGTTCTTC

J: TRBJ1-2
D: -
size: -
V: TRBV7-9
CDR3: CASSLLSWAENYGYTF
DNA: TGTGCCAGCAGCTTGCTCTCATGGGCCGAAAACTATGGCTACACCTTC

J: TRBJ1-5
D: -
size: -
V: TRBV6-1
CDR3: CASGSAGYSNQPQHF
DNA: TGTGCCAGCGGCTCTGCAGGGTATAGCAATCAGCCCCAGCATTTT

J: TRBJ1-4
D: TRBD1
size: -
V: TRBV5-1
CDR3: CASTAAQGSATNEKLFF
DNA: TGCGCCAGCACCGCCGCACAGGGGAGTGCAACTAATGAAAAACTGTTTTTT

J: TRBJ2-7
D: -
size: few
V: TRBV10-3
CDR3: CAIRELQGSEQYF
DNA: TGTGCCATCAGAGAACTCCAGGGGAGCGAGCAGTACTTC

J: TRBJ2-7
D: TRBD1
size: once
V: TRBV7-7
CDR3: CASSPRTGGFEQYF
DNA: TGTGCCAGCAGCCCCCGGACAGGGGGCTTCGAGCAGTACTTC

J: TRBJ1-2
D: -
size: -
V: TRBV25-1
CDR3: CASTDTGTGGYTF
DNA: TGTGCCAGCACCGACACAGGGACGGGCGGCTACACCTTC

J: TRBJ2-2
D: -
size: -
V: TRBV7-9
CDR3: CASGIRQAANTGELFF
DNA: TGTGCCAGCGGAATCAGACAGGCCGCGAACACCGGGGAGCTGTTTTTT

J: TRBJ2-5
D: -
size: -
V: TRBV6-5
CDR3: CASSQGGTQYF
DNA: TGTGCCAGCAGCCAGGGGGGGACCCAGTACTTC

J: TRBJ2-3
D: -
size: -
V: TRBV14
CDR3: CASSPRGGGSTDTQYF
DNA: TGTGCCAGCAGCCCCCGAGGGGGGGGAAGCACAGATACGCAGTATTTT

J: TRBJ2-5
D: TRBD2
size: -
V: TRBV19
CDR3: CASSAPGLAGAGPQETQYF
DNA: TGTGCCAGTAGTGCCCCGGGACTAGCGGGGGCCGGGCCCCAAGAGACCCAGTACTTC

J: TRBJ2-5
D: TRBD2
size: -
V: TRBV6-5
CDR3: CASSYSRPSGGTQYF
DNA: TGTGCCAGCAGTTACTCGAGGCCTAGCGGGGGGACCCAGTACTTC

J: TRBJ2-2
D: TRBD2
size: few
V: TRBV4-2
CDR3: CASSHSGGTGELFF
DNA: TGTGCCAGCAGCCATAGCGGGGGCACCGGGGAGCTGTTTTTT

J: TRBJ2-2
D: -
size: -
V: TRBV4-1
CDR3: CASSQDPWGGPSGELFF
DNA: TGCGCCAGCAGCCAAGATCCTTGGGGGGGCCCCAGCGGGGAGCTGTTTTTT

J: TRBJ1-2
D: -
size: -
V: TRBV9
CDR3: CASSVGQALNYGYTF
DNA: TGTGCCAGCAGCGTAGGACAGGCCCTTAACTATGGCTACACCTTC

J: TRBJ2-7
D: TRBD1
size: -
V: TRBV5-6
CDR3: CASSLVDRDSYEQYF
DNA: TGTGCCAGCAGCTTGGTAGACAGGGACTCCTACGAGCAGTACTTC

J: TRBJ1-5
D: TRBD1
size: -
V: TRBV6-1
CDR3: CATSTGDSNQPQHF
DNA: TGTGCCACCTCTACAGGGGACAGCAATCAGCCCCAGCATTTT

J: TRBJ2-2
D: TRBD1
size: -
V: TRBV5-6
CDR3: CASRWTGDGELFF
DNA: TGTGCCAGCAGGTGGACAGGGGACGGGGAGCTGTTTTTT

J: TRBJ2-7
D: TRBD1
size: -
V: TRBV29-1
CDR3: CSVVGQGDSYEQYF
DNA: TGCAGCGTTGTGGGACAGGGGGATTCCTACGAGCAGTACTTC

J: TRBJ2-7
D: TRBD2
size: -
V: TRBV19
CDR3: CASSIRTSRGEQYF
DNA: TGTGCCAGTAGTATCAGGACTAGTAGGGGCGAGCAGTACTTC

J: TRBJ2-5
D: -
size: -
V: TRBV9
CDR3: CASSIGQTFQETQYF
DNA: TGTGCCAGCAGCATCGGACAGACCTTCCAAGAGACCCAGTACTTC

J: TRBJ2-1
D: TRBD2
size: once
V: TRBV30
CDR3: CAWSVRLAGGEQFF
DNA: TGTGCCTGGAGTGTAAGGCTAGCGGGAGGGGAGCAGTTCTTC

J: TRBJ1-2
D: -
size: -
V: TRBV27
CDR3: CASSVRGRNYGYTF
DNA: TGTGCCAGCAGTGTCAGGGGCCGCAACTATGGCTACACCTTC

J: TRBJ2-3
D: -
size: -
V: TRBV7-2
CDR3: CASSLVGVPEDTQYF
DNA: TGTGCCAGCAGCTTAGTCGGGGTTCCAGAAGATACGCAGTATTTT

J: TRBJ1-5
D: TRBD1
size: once
V: TRBV10-1
CDR3: CASSEPPDRGQCQPQHF
DNA: TGCGCCAGCAGTGAGCCTCCTGACAGGGGGCAGTGTCAGCCCCAGCATTTT

J: TRBJ2-3
D: TRBD2
size: -
V: TRBV9
CDR3: CASSSRSGGEDTQYF
DNA: TGTGCCAGCAGCTCACGTAGCGGGGGGGAGGATACGCAGTATTTT

J: TRBJ1-2
D: -
size: -
V: TRBV7-9
CDR3: CASSLAGTSPGYTF
DNA: TGTGCCAGCAGCTTAGCCGGGACTTCACCTGGCTACACCTTC

J: TRBJ1-2
D: TRBD1
size: -
V: TRBV6-4
CDR3: CASSVGGQGSPYGYTF
DNA: TGTGCCAGCAGTGTGGGGGGACAGGGATCTCCTTATGGCTACACCTTC

J: TRBJ2-7
D: -
size: few
V: TRBV6-1
CDR3: CASIRSGESSYEQYF
DNA: TGTGCCAGCATTAGATCGGGGGAGTCCTCCTACGAGCAGTACTTC

J: TRBJ1-2
D: TRBD1
size: -
V: TRBV2
CDR3: CASSVQGFRQGPYGYTF
DNA: TGTGCCAGCAGTGTTCAAGGCTTTCGACAGGGCCCCTATGGCTACACCTTC

J: TRBJ2-6
D: TRBD1
size: -
V: TRBV5-1
CDR3: CASSRDRVSGANVLTF
DNA: TGCGCCAGCAGCCGGGACAGGGTCTCTGGGGCCAACGTCCTGACTTTC

J: TRBJ2-7
D: TRBD1
size: -
V: TRBV18
CDR3: CASSRDSKIYEQYF
DNA: TGTGCCAGCTCCCGGGACAGTAAAATCTACGAGCAGTACTTC

J: TRBJ2-3
D: TRBD2
size: -
V: TRBV19
CDR3: CASSQTSGRLSTDTQYF
DNA: TGTGCCAGTAGTCAGACTAGCGGGAGGTTATCCACAGATACGCAGTATTTT

J: TRBJ1-1
D: TRBD1
size: few
V: TRBV7-3
CDR3: CASSATGGEAFF
DNA: TGTGCCAGCAGCGCAACAGGGGGCGAAGCTTTCTTT